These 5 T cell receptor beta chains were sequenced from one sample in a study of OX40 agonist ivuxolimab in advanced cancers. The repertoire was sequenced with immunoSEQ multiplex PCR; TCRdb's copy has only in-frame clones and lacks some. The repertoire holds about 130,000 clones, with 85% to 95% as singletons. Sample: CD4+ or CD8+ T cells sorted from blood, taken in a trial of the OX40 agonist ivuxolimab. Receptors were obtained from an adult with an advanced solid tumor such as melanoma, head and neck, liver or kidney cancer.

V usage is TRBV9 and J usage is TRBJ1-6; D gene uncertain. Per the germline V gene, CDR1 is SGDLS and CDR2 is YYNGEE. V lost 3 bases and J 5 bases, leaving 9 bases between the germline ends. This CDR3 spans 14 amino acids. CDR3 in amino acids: CASSAQRDNSPLHF. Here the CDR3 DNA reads TGTGCCAGCAGCGCTCAGAGGGATAATTCACCCCTCCACTTT.

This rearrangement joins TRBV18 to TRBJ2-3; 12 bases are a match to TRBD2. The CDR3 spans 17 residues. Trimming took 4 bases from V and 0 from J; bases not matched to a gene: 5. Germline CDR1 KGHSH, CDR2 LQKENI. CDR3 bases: TGTGCCAGCTCACTTCCTGGGACTAGCGGGAGCACAGATACGCAGTATTTT. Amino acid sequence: CASSLPGTSGSTDTQYF.

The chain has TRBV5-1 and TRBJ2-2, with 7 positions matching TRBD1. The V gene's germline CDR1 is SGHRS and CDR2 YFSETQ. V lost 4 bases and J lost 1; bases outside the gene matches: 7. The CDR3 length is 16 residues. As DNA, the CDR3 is TGCGCCAGCAGCCTTACAGGGGCCGTGAACACCGGGGAGCTGTTTTTT. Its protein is CASSLTGAVNTGELFF.

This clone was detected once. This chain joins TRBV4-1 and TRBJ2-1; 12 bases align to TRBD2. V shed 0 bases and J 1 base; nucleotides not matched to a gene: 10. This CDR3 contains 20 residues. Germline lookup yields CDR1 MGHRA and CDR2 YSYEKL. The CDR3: CASSQDTASGRALSYNEQFF. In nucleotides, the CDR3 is TGCGCCAGCAGCCAAGATACCGCTAGCGGGAGGGCCTTATCCTACAATGAGCAGTTCTTC.

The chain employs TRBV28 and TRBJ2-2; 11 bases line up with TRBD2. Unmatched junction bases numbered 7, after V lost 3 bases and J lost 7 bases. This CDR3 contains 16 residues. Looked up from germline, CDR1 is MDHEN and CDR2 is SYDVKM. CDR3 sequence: CASSFVSGRAGGELFF. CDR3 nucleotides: TGTGCCAGCAGTTTTGTTAGCGGGAGGGCCGGCGGGGAGCTGTTTTTT. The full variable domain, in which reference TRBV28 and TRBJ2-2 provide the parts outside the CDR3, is DVKVTQSSRYLVKRTGEKVFLECVQDMDHENMFWYRQDPGLGLRLIYFSYDVKMKEKGDIPEGYSVSREKKERFSLILESASTNQTSMYLCASSFVSGRAGGELFFGEGSRLTVL.